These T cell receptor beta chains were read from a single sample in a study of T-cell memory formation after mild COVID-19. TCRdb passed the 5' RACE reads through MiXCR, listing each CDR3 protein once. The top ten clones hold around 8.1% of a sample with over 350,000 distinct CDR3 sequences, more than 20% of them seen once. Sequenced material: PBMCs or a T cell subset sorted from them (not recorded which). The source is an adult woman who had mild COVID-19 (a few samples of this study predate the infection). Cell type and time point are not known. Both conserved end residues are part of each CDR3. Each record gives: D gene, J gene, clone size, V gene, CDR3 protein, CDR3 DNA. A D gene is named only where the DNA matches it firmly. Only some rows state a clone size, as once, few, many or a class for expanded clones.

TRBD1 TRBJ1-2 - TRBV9 CASSVAGTVGGYTF TGTGCCAGCAGCGTAGCTGGGACAGTCGGTGGCTACACCTTC
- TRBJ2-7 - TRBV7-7 CASSLAYGSSYEQYF TGTGCTAGCAGCTTAGCGTATGGCAGCTCCTACGAGCAGTACTTC
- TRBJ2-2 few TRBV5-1 CASSSTRRGTGELFF TGCGCCAGCAGCTCGACTAGACGTGGCACCGGGGAGCTGTTTTTT
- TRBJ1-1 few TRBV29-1 CSVVATVMNTEAFF TGCAGCGTTGTTGCGACAGTGATGAACACTGAAGCTTTCTTT
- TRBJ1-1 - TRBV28 CASSPLQTDIQAFF TGTGCCAGCAGTCCACTTCAAACAGACATTCAAGCTTTCTTT
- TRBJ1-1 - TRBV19 CASSIRQTMNTEAFF TGTGCCAGTAGTATCCGACAGACCATGAACACTGAAGCTTTCTTT
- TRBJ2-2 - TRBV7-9 CASSLVYGGTGELFF TGTGCCAGCAGCTTAGTGTATGGGGGCACCGGGGAGCTGTTTTTT
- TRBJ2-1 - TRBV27 CASSFSGTPYNEQFF TGTGCCAGCAGTTTCTCCGGGACACCCTACAATGAGCAGTTCTTC
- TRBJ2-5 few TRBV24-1 CATQATLGETQYF TGTGCCACCCAGGCGACCCTAGGGGAGACCCAGTACTTC
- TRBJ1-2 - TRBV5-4 CASSPGFGGYTF TGTGCCAGCAGCCCAGGGTTTGGCGGCTACACCTTC
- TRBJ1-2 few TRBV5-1 CASSLDGRNYGYTF TGTGCCAGCAGCTTAGACGGGAGAAACTATGGCTACACCTTC
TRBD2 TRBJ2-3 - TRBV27 CASRGLPIGTDTQYF TGTGCCAGCAGGGGACTACCCATAGGTACAGATACGCAGTATTTT
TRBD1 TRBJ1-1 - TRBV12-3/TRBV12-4 CASRGRDRDGNTEAFF TGTGCCAGCAGGGGAAGGGACAGGGACGGAAACACTGAAGCTTTCTTT
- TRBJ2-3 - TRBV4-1 CASSPAFDTQYF TGCGCCAGCAGCCCTGCTTTTGATACGCAGTATTTT
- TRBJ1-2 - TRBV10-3 CAISEQAYGYTF TGTGCCATCAGTGAACAGGCTTATGGCTACACCTTC